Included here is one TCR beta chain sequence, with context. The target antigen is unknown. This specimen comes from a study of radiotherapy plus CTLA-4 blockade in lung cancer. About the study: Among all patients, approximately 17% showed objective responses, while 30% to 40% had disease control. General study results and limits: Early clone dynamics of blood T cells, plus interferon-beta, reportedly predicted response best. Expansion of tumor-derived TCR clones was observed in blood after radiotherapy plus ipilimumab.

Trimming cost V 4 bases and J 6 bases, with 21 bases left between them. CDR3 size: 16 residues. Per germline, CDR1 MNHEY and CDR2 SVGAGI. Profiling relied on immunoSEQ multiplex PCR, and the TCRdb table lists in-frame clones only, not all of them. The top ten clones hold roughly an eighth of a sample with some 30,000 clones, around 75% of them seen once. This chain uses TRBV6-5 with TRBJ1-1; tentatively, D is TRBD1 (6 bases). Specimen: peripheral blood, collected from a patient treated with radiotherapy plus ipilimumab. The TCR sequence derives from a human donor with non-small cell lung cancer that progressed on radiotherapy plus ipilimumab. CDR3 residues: CASSFYGGQGNAEAFF. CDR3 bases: TGTGCCAGCAGTTTTTACGGGGGGCAGGGAAACGCTGAAGCTTTCTTT.